The 10 T cell receptor beta chains given below trace back to one sample, sequenced in a study of beta chain features in type 1 diabetes (dated by TCRdb to the late 2010s). Libraries were constructed by the immunoSEQ multiplex PCR assay. All of the isolated RNA was reverse transcribed with the High Capacity cDNA Reverse Transcription Kit, so expressed TCRB transcripts were sequenced. The table was pulled from immuneACCESS by TCRdb, which kept in-frame rearrangements only. Such tables lose some clones; where checked, under half of the loss comes from unresolved V genes, and the rest has no known cause. For this sample there are about 60,000 clones; 59% appear just once. The ten biggest clones cover about 2% of the sample. The sample consisted of Tregs from blood. What this sample's cell subset or site label stands for: regulatory CD4+ T cells. The receptor set was obtained from a woman aged 18 to 35 in good health.

This clone showed up just once. V and J are TRBV30 and TRBJ2-7; the match to TRBD1 covers 7 bases. V trimming: 4 bases; J trimming: 2 bases; junction bases outside the gene matches: 5. The germline CDR1 and CDR2 sequences are GTSNPN and SVGIG (reference sequence). The CDR3 loop spans 13 amino acids. The CDR3 reads CAWTTGPPYEQYF. DNA of the CDR3: TGTGCCTGGACGACAGGGCCCCCCTACGAGCAGTACTTC.

DNA of the CDR3: TGTGCCAGCAGTGCCGGGACAGGGGGTGTCTATGGCTACACCTTC. Encoded protein: CASSAGTGGVYGYTF. V is TRBV2 and J is TRBJ1-2; the match to TRBD1 covers 11 bases. Unmatched junction bases numbered 5, after V lost 4 bases and J lost 4 bases. CDR1 is SNHLY, CDR2 FYNNEI, per germline. The CDR3 runs to 15 residues.

This chain connects TRBV7-2 to TRBJ2-3, with a tentative D call TRBD2 (5 bases). V dropped 5 bases and J dropped 2 bases, with 17 bases sitting between them. This CDR3 region has 16 residues. CDR1 is SGHTA, CDR2 FQGNSA, per germline. CDR3 sequence reads: CASSGSPGLSTDTQYF. CDR3 coding DNA: TGTGCCAGCAGCGGGTCCCCCGGACTGTCCACAGATACGCAGTATTTT. Variable domain in full (rest from reference TRBV7-2 and TRBJ2-3): GAGVSQSPSNKVTEKGKDVELRCDPISGHTALYWYRQSLGQGLEFLIYFQGNSAPDKSGLPSDRFSAERTGGSVSTLTIQRTQQEDSAVYLCASSGSPGLSTDTQYFGPGTRLTVL.

With regard to this clone: The junction and the germline gene differ at one end; a read error may be behind it. The V call is TRBV7-9, the J call TRBJ1-1; a weak D match, TRBD1 (6 bases). Germline CDR1 is SEHNR and CDR2 is FQNEAQ (reference sequence). The CDR3 totals 14 residues. The CDR3: CASGLDSMNTEAFF. CDR3 coding DNA: TGTGCCAGCGGCTTGGACAGCATGAACACTGAAGCTTTCTTT.

This chain links TRBV9 with TRBJ1-3; D is uncertain. CDR3 length: 15 residues. Germline CDR1 reads SGDLS; CDR2 reads YYNGEE. With 0 bases removed from V and 0 bases from J, the gap between germline ends came to 7 bases. CDR3 in amino acids: CASSVAGLSGNTIYF. CDR3 in DNA: TGTGCCAGCAGCGTAGCAGGCCTCTCTGGAAACACCATATATTTT.

The chain joins TRBV9 to TRBJ2-6; D may be TRBD2 (5 bases). Germline V gene lookup returns CDR1 SGDLS and CDR2 YYNGEE. V lost 0 bases to trimming and J lost 4 bases, with 11 bases between them. This CDR3 has 16 residues. CDR3 coding DNA: TGTGCCAGCAGCGTAGGGAGGCCGACGGGGGCCAACGTCCTGACTTTC. Protein product: CASSVGRPTGANVLTF.

This chain joins TRBV4-3 and TRBJ2-5, with 9 bases matching TRBD2. The germline V gene has CDR1 LGHNA and CDR2 YSLEER. Unmatched junction bases numbered 8, after V lost 4 bases and J lost 2 bases. CDR3 length: 16 amino acids. The CDR3 region is CASSLRLAEIQETQYF. DNA for the CDR3: TGCGCCAGCAGCCTCCGACTAGCGGAGATTCAAGAGACCCAGTACTTC.

This chain joins TRBV27 and TRBJ2-5; 9 bases line up with TRBD1. The CDR3 has 14 amino acids. Germline V gives CDR1 MNHEY, CDR2 SMNVEV (reference sequence). V shed 5 bases, J shed 5 bases, and the junction held 6 bases outside the gene matches. CDR3 in amino acids: CASSIQGARETQYF. The CDR3 DNA sequence: TGTGCCAGCAGTATACAGGGGGCTAGGGAGACCCAGTACTTC.

The table lists this clone with a few counts. CDR3 sequence: CASSLSRGPEAFF. The CDR3 DNA is TGCGCCAGCAGCTTGTCTAGGGGGCCTGAAGCTTTCTTT. This chain uses TRBV5-1 with TRBJ1-1, with 7 bases fitting TRBD1. V lost 1 base and J lost 6; bases outside the gene matches: 3. Germline CDR1 reads SGHRS; CDR2 reads YFSETQ. CDR3 length equals 13 residues.

The chain couples TRBV19 to TRBJ2-7; 7 bases line up with TRBD1. V dropped 3 bases and J dropped 0; count of bases not matched to a gene: 5. The CDR3 runs 15 residues. CDR1 is LNHDA and CDR2 is SQIVND in the germline V gene (reference sequence). In DNA form, the CDR3 reads TGTGCCAGTAGTATCCGGGCAGGGGGCTCCTACGAGCAGTACTTC. Translated: CASSIRAGGSYEQYF.